This entry concerns a single TCR beta chain. V was shortened by 0 bases and J by 3 bases, with 5 bases between the two germline ends. The CDR3 covers 14 residues. Germline CDR1 reads LGHNA; CDR2 reads YSLEER. The source of the sample is a study of identical twins. Healthy Caucasians alone served as donors. TCRdb reanalysed the 5' RACE reads using MiXCR and keeps one entry per CDR3 protein. Here the sample spans 200,000 or so distinct CDR3 sequences, about 15% being singletons. These records were also assigned to another study, of T cells expressing NK-cell markers. As that report states: Where a few donors were concerned, these clonotypes also led the CD3+CD56-NKG2C+ fraction.

Input material: CD8+ T cells sorted from blood. This receptor was obtained from a woman between 18 and 29 years old in good health. The chain employs TRBV4-3 and TRBJ2-2; no firm D call. CDR3 protein: CASSQDFDTGELFF. CDR3 DNA sequence: TGCGCCAGCAGCCAAGATTTTGACACCGGGGAGCTGTTTTTT.